The T cell receptor beta chain under discussion was sequenced for a study of blood T cell repertoires in COVID-19. Trimming cost V 2 bases and J 9 bases, with 13 bases left between them. This CDR3 spans 13 amino acids. The germline V gene encodes CDR1 MNHEY and CDR2 SMNVEV (reference sequence). This clone was seen only once. Only in-frame clones appear in the TCRdb table, and some are missing; sequencing was by immunoSEQ multiplex PCR. The table shows 94,000 or so clones, with about 79% occurring only once. This chain connects TRBV27 to TRBJ1-1; D perhaps matches TRBD1 (6 bases). The origin of this receptor is a man aged 55 to 70 with acute or convalescent COVID-19. The specimen was peripheral blood. The CDR3 DNA is TGTGCCAGCAGTTTAACCCCTGGGGGCAAAGCTTTCTTT. The encoded protein is CASSLTPGGKAFF.